This paragraph covers one TCR beta chain sequence. The antigen is not known. The CDR3 extends over 13 amino acids. V lost 4 bases and J 7 bases, leaving 11 bases between the germline ends. Germline V gene lookup returns CDR1 MNHNS and CDR2 SASEGT. The sample originates from a study of post-analysis software for immune sequencing data. The wider study: Clinical courses comprised relapsing-remitting, secondary progressive and progressive-relapsing multiple sclerosis. Study-level results: Controls had lower frequencies than patients of four or five TRBV segments, which included TRBV5-6, TRBV5-1 and TRBV20-1. Diversity measured as normalized Chao1 was significantly lower in multiple sclerosis patients than in controls.

Unique molecular identifiers were built into the TCR beta cDNA libraries. MiXCR, run by TCRdb on the PCR reads, gives a single entry per CDR3 protein. The sample has 450,000 to 700,000 distinct CDR3 sequences; 44% are singletons. This receptor was obtained from a girl between 5 and 17 years old with multiple sclerosis. The sequenced sample was blood. The chain uses TRBV6-1 and TRBJ1-5; D unclear. The CDR3 protein is CASSVGVGQPQHF. The CDR3 DNA follows: TGTGCCAGCAGTGTGGGAGTCGGGCAGCCCCAGCATTTT.